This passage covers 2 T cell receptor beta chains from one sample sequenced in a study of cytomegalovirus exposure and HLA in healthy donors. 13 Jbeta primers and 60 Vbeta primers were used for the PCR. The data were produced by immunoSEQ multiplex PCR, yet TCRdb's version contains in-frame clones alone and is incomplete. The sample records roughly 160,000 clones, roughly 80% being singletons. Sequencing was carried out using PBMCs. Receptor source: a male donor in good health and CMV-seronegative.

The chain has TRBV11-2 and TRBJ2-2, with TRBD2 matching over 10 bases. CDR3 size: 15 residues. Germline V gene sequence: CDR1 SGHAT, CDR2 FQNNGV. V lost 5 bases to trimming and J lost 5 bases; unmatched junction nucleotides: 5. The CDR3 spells CASSTGLATTGELFF. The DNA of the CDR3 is TGTGCCAGCAGCACGGGACTAGCGACAACCGGGGAGCTGTTTTTT.

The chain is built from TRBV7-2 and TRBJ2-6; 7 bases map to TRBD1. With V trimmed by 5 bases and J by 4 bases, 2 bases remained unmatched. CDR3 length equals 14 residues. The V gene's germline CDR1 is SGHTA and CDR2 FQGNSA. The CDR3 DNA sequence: TGTGCCAGCAGCCGCAGGGGGGGGGCCAACGTCCTGACTTTC. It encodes CASSRRGGANVLTF.